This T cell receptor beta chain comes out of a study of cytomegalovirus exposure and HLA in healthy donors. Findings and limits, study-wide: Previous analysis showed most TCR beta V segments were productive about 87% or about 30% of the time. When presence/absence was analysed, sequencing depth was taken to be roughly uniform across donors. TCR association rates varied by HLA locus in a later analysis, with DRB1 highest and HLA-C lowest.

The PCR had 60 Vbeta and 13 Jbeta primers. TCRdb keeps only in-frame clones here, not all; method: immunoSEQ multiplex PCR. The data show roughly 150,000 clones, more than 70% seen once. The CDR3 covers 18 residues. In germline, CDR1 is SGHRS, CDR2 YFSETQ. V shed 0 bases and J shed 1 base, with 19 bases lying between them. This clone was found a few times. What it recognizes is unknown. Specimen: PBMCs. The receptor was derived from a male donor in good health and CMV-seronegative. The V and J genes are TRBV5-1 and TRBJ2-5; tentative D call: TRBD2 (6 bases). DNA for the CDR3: TGCGCCAGCAGCTTGGGTGGACTCAGCGGGTGGGGCCAAGAGACCCAGTACTTC. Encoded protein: CASSLGGLSGWGQETQYF.